Below, 30 T cell receptor beta chains from the same sample are listed, as sequenced in a study of blood T cell repertoires in COVID-19. Produced via immunoSEQ multiplex PCR; TCRdb's table is partial and in-frame only. This sample has roughly 50,000 clones, with roughly 82% found just once. Sequencing was performed on peripheral blood. These receptors were collected from a man between 35 and 55 years old with acute or convalescent COVID-19.

With regard to this clone: At the DNA level, this CDR3 is encoded by other sequences in the same sample as well. This chain links TRBV7-2 with TRBJ1-5, with 7 bases matching TRBD1. The trim removed 2 bases at V and 7 bases at J, leaving 5 bases unmatched. The V gene's germline CDR1 is SGHTA and CDR2 FQGNSA. There are 14 residues in the CDR3. CDR3 loop: CASSLRQGGQPQHF. In DNA form, the CDR3 reads TGTGCCAGCAGCTTAAGACAGGGCGGCCAGCCCCAGCATTTT. Full variable domain (rest looked up from reference TRBV7-2 and TRBJ1-5): GAGVSQSPSNKVTEKGKDVELRCDPISGHTALYWYRQSLGQGLEFLIYFQGNSAPDKSGLPSDRFSAERTGGSVSTLTIQRTQQEDSAVYLCASSLRQGGQPQHFGDGTRLSIL.

The chain links TRBV27 to TRBJ1-1; 7 bases agree with TRBD1. CDR1 and CDR2 from the germline V gene are MNHEY and SMNVEV (reference sequence). The CDR3 length is 14 residues. V lost 2 bases and J lost 5; bases outside the gene matches: 5. CDR3 region: CASSLKGAGTEAFF. In DNA form, the CDR3 reads TGTGCCAGCAGTTTAAAGGGGGCCGGAACTGAAGCTTTCTTT.

V is TRBV6-6 and J is TRBJ1-2; unclear D gene. V was pared by 6 bases and J by 5 bases, with 22 bases between. Germline lookup yields CDR1 MNHNY and CDR2 SVGAGI (reference sequence). The CDR3 spans 16 residues. CDR3 region: CASREVEGRGVYGYTF. The DNA for the CDR3 is TGTGCCAGCAGGGAGGTTGAAGGTCGGGGTGTTTATGGCTACACCTTC.

V usage is TRBV6-7 and J usage is TRBJ1-6; D unclear. TRBV6-7 is sorted into the ORF group, with uncertain function. V was trimmed by 10 bases and J by 9 bases, leaving 10 bases between them. The CDR3 is 11 residues long. CDR3 sequence: CATARGSPLHF. CDR3 in DNA: TGTGCCACCGCACGGGGTTCACCCCTCCACTTT.

The V call is TRBV6-4, the J call TRBJ1-6; TRBD1 matches at 9 bases. J gave up 8 bases and V 6 bases, and 2 bases lay outside the gene matches. The germline V gene encodes CDR1 MRHNA and CDR2 SNTAGT. The length of the CDR3 is 13 residues. In DNA form, the CDR3 reads TGTGCCAGCAGGGGACAGGGAGATTCACCCCTCCACTTT. Its translation: CASRGQGDSPLHF.

The V and J genes are TRBV7-6 and TRBJ1-1, with TRBD1 matching over 10 bases. Germline V gives CDR1 SGHVS, CDR2 FNYEAQ. This CDR3 is 15 amino acids long. V lost 5 bases, J lost 3 bases, and 6 bases stayed unmatched. This CDR3 is CASSQAGQGYTEAFF. For the CDR3, the DNA is TGTGCCAGCAGCCAGGCGGGACAGGGGTACACTGAAGCTTTCTTT.

This chain connects TRBV6-5 to TRBJ1-5, with D maybe TRBD1 (5 bases). From germline, CDR1 is MNHEY and CDR2 SVGAGI. The CDR3 is 13 residues long. The germline V and J ends were trimmed by 6 bases and 4 bases, with 10 bases remaining between them. CDR3 sequence: CASRRQSNQPQHF. CDR3 coding DNA: TGTGCCAGCAGGAGACAGTCAAATCAGCCCCAGCATTTT.

The chain couples TRBV2 to TRBJ1-6; a weak D match, TRBD1 (5 bases). This CDR3 has 16 residues. Germline V CDR1 and CDR2: SNHLY, FYNNEI. The ends were cut back, 4 bases at V and 10 bases at J, with 20 bases in the middle. The CDR3 spells CASSVFGGSGASPLHF. DNA for the CDR3: TGTGCCAGCAGTGTTTTTGGAGGGTCTGGGGCATCACCCCTCCACTTT.

This clone was seen a few times. The chain employs TRBV2 and TRBJ1-4; the D gene is possibly TRBD1 (5 bases). Germline V CDR1 and CDR2: SNHLY, FYNNEI. CDR3 length: 15 residues. Trimming cost V 6 bases and J 0 bases, with 11 bases left between them. The CDR3 spells CASRGAFATNEKLFF. CDR3 nucleotide sequence: TGTGCCAGCAGAGGGGCGTTTGCAACTAATGAAAAACTGTTTTTT.

V is TRBV5-6 and J is TRBJ2-3, with 10 bases that match TRBD1. This CDR3 is built from 15 residues. V trimming: 3 bases; J trimming: 2 bases; junction bases outside the gene matches: 3. Germline V gene lookup returns CDR1 SGHDT and CDR2 YYEEEE. The CDR3 sequence: CASSWGTGDTDTQYF. In DNA, the CDR3 is TGTGCCAGCAGCTGGGGGACAGGGGACACAGATACGCAGTATTTT.

This clone was observed a few times. The chain uses TRBV6-5 and TRBJ2-5; TRBD1 agrees at 9 bases. The CDR3 has 14 residues. V lost 4 bases, J lost 4 bases, and 4 bases stayed unmatched. Looked up from germline, CDR1 is MNHEY and CDR2 is SVGAGI. The CDR3: CASSLQGARETQYF. Written as DNA, the CDR3 is TGTGCCAGCAGTTTACAGGGGGCCCGAGAGACCCAGTACTTC.

This chain connects TRBV30 to TRBJ2-5, with TRBD2 identical over 16 bases. Per germline, CDR1 GTSNPN and CDR2 SVGIG (reference sequence). The CDR3 spans 19 residues. J lost 5 bases, V lost 5 bases, and 17 bases had no gene match. CDR3 amino acids: CAWGPMFGTSGGAGETQYF. CDR3 DNA: TGTGCCTGGGGCCCTATGTTCGGGACTAGCGGGGGGGCTGGGGAGACCCAGTACTTC.

The rearrangement links TRBV24-1 to TRBJ1-5; 7 bases are shared with TRBD1. The CDR3 sequence is 19 residues long. The ends lost 5 bases at V and 1 base at J; junction bases unmatched: 16. Looked up from germline, CDR1 is KGHDR and CDR2 is SFDVKD. This CDR3 reads CATSGHHRGPPLSNQPQHF. Here the CDR3 DNA reads TGTGCCACCAGTGGGCACCACAGGGGACCCCCTTTAAGCAATCAGCCCCAGCATTTT.

The V gene is TRBV7-9, the J gene TRBJ1-1; 7 bases fit TRBD1. Trimming took 4 bases from V and 6 from J; bases not matched to a gene: 11. The length of the CDR3 is 15 residues. Looked up from germline, CDR1 is SEHNR and CDR2 is FQNEAQ (reference sequence). In DNA, the CDR3 is TGTGCCAGCAGCTCTAGACAGGGTTCAGGTCCTGAAGCTTTCTTT. As protein: CASSSRQGSGPEAFF.

This clone was counted a single time. V is TRBV5-4 and J is TRBJ2-3; no definite D call. Germline CDR1 and CDR2: SGHNT and YYREEE (reference sequence). Trimming shortened V by 4 bases and J by 4 bases, and 10 bases separated the two germline ends. The CDR3 has 13 residues. In DNA form, the CDR3 reads TGTGCCAGCAGCCAGAAACCCGCAGATACGCAGTATTTT. It is translated as CASSQKPADTQYF.

This chain joins TRBV5-1 and TRBJ2-7, with D hard to call. CDR1 and CDR2 (germline): SGHRS, YFSETQ. The V gene lost 4 bases and the J gene lost 0 bases, with 11 bases spanning the gap. The CDR3 spans 14 residues. The CDR3 protein is CASSLNSISYEQYF. The CDR3 coding sequence is TGCGCCAGCAGCCTAAACAGTATCTCCTACGAGCAGTACTTC.

The J gene is TRBJ2-7, the V gene TRBV5-5; D is uncertain. CDR3 length equals 11 residues. Looked up from germline, CDR1 is SGHKS and CDR2 is YYEKEE (reference sequence). Trimming took off 1 base at V and 10 bases at J, with 9 bases between the two ends. In nucleotides, the CDR3 is TGTGCCAGCAGCTTGATTGAGGTACAGTACTTC. Translating gives CASSLIEVQYF.

The rearrangement joins TRBV7-9 to TRBJ2-7, with 9 bases aligning to TRBD2. The V gene's germline CDR1 is SEHNR and CDR2 FQNEAQ (reference sequence). Trimming removed 5 bases from V and 3 bases from J; junction bases left unmatched: 5. The length of the CDR3 is 14 residues. CDR3: CASSASGGLYEQYF. Here the CDR3 DNA reads TGTGCCAGCAGCGCGAGCGGGGGGCTCTACGAGCAGTACTTC.

V gene TRBV27 combines with J gene TRBJ1-2; 10 bases map to TRBD1. Germline loops: CDR1 MNHEY, CDR2 SMNVEV (reference sequence). With 4 bases clipped from V and 4 bases from J, the junction kept 6 bases outside the gene matches. CDR3 length: 15 amino acids. CDR3 protein: CASSSTGGEGYGYTF. Written as DNA, the CDR3 is TGTGCCAGCAGTTCGACAGGGGGCGAGGGCTATGGCTACACCTTC.

This chain connects TRBV7-9 to TRBJ2-3; 8 nucleotides match TRBD2. The CDR3 length is 16 residues. J lost 3 bases, V lost 1 base, and 6 bases had no gene match. In germline, CDR1 is SEHNR, CDR2 FQNEAQ (reference sequence). The CDR3 loop is CASSLDPGGPTDTQYF. CDR3 DNA: TGTGCCAGCAGCTTAGACCCGGGGGGGCCGACAGATACGCAGTATTTT.

The chain links TRBV7-6 to TRBJ1-3; D gene unclear. V was trimmed by 1 base and J by 2 bases, leaving 12 bases between them. The CDR3 runs 16 residues. Germline V gene sequence: CDR1 SGHVS, CDR2 FNYEAQ. The CDR3 region is CASSLVAEIAGNTIYF. CDR3 bases: TGTGCCAGCAGCTTAGTGGCGGAAATCGCTGGAAACACCATATATTTT.

This clone was found once. V usage is TRBV24-1 and J usage is TRBJ1-1, with D perhaps matching TRBD1 (6 bases). The CDR3 runs to 12 residues. CDR1 and CDR2 (germline): KGHDR, SFDVKD. Trimming shortened V by 4 bases and J by 7 bases, and 9 bases separated the two germline ends. CDR3 region: CATSEGHFEAFF. The CDR3 region has the DNA TGTGCCACCAGTGAGGGACACTTTGAAGCTTTCTTT.

The CDR3 DNA sequence: TGTGCCAGCTCCCCTACAGGTTCATGGCCCCAGCATTTT. Its translation: CASSPTGSWPQHF. The chain recombines TRBV18 with TRBJ1-5; D may be TRBD1 (5 bases). The CDR3 is 13 amino acids. V lost 6 bases to trimming and J lost 9 bases, with 15 bases between them. Germline loops: CDR1 KGHSH, CDR2 LQKENI.

This sequence joins TRBV28 and TRBJ1-2; no clear D. The CDR3 covers 14 residues. The ends were cut back, 5 bases at V and 6 bases at J, with 16 bases in the middle. Germline V lookup: CDR1 MDHEN, CDR2 SYDVKM. In DNA, the CDR3 is TGTGCCAGCAGTCTACATAATCCCGGGAATGGCTACACCTTC. Its translation: CASSLHNPGNGYTF.

The chain couples TRBV7-8 to TRBJ1-5; 12 positions agree with TRBD1. Germline V gene data show CDR1 as SGHVS and CDR2 as FQNEAQ. The CDR3 totals 17 residues. Trimming took 5 bases from V and 2 from J; bases not matched to a gene: 7. The CDR3 region has the DNA TGTGCCAGCAGCACAGCGGGACAGGGGGCGGGCAATCAGCCCCAGCATTTT. It codes for CASSTAGQGAGNQPQHF.

This clone was seen more than once but under ten times. This chain uses TRBV29-1 with TRBJ1-1; maybe TRBD1 (5 bases). Trimming took 7 bases from V and 5 from J, leaving 11 bases between them. Germline CDR1 and CDR2: SQVTM and ANQGSEA. CDR3 length: 11 residues. This chain's CDR3 is CSADTGTEAFF. The CDR3 DNA sequence: TGCAGCGCCGACACAGGAACTGAAGCTTTCTTT. Complete variable domain (other parts from reference TRBV29-1 and TRBJ1-1): SAVISQKPSRDICQRGTSLTIQCQVDSQVTMMFWYRQQPGQSLTLIATANQGSEATYESGFVIDKFPISRPNLTFSTLTVSNMSPEDSSIYLCSADTGTEAFFGQGTRLTVV.

The sample holds a few counts of this clone. The chain is built from TRBV7-9 and TRBJ2-7; TRBD1 might be the D (6 bases). In germline, CDR1 is SEHNR, CDR2 FQNEAQ (reference sequence). V was trimmed by 3 bases and J by 5 bases, leaving 11 bases between them. The CDR3 extends over 13 amino acids. CDR3 DNA sequence: TGTGCCAGCAGCTTTCAGGGGTCCCACGAGCAGTACTTC. The encoded protein is CASSFQGSHEQYF.

This chain joins TRBV15 and TRBJ1-6; 7 nucleotides match TRBD1. Per the germline V gene, CDR1 is LNHNV and CDR2 is YYDKDF (reference sequence). The CDR3 consists of 17 residues. J lost 8 bases, V lost 0 bases, and 10 bases had no gene match. The CDR3 region is CATSREKAGQRYSPLHF. In nucleotides, the CDR3 is TGTGCCACCAGCAGAGAGAAGGCGGGACAGCGCTATTCACCCCTCCACTTT. Based on the CDR3 plus reference TRBV15 and TRBJ1-6, the full variable domain is DAMVIQNPRYQVTQFGKPVTLSCSQTLNHNVMYWYQQKSSQAPKLLFHYYDKDFNNEADTPDNFQSRRPNTSFCFLDIRSPGLGDTAMYLCATSREKAGQRYSPLHFGNGTRLTVT.

In its sample, this clone was seen a few times. This sequence joins TRBV10-3 and TRBJ1-5, with 8 bases lining up with TRBD1. Germline V gene sequence: CDR1 ENHRY, CDR2 SYGVKD. This CDR3 spans 11 amino acids. The ends lost 11 bases at V and 5 bases at J; junction bases unmatched: 2. The CDR3 sequence is CAGGQDQPQHF. The DNA for the CDR3 is TGTGCCGGGGGACAGGATCAGCCCCAGCATTTT.

J is TRBJ2-3 and V is TRBV5-4, with D perhaps matching TRBD2 (6 bases). The CDR3 sequence is 14 residues long. The V end was cut by 4 bases, the J end by 1 base, with 10 bases between. Germline CDR1 reads SGHNT; CDR2 reads YYREEE (reference sequence). This chain's CDR3 is CASSAGRRTDTQYF. CDR3 bases: TGTGCCAGCAGCGCGGGACGGCGCACAGATACGCAGTATTTT.